The T cell receptor (beta chain) under discussion was sequenced for a study of cytomegalovirus exposure and HLA in healthy donors. The donors, nominally healthy at sampling, likely had unrecorded immune exposures. With 60 Vbeta and 13 Jbeta primers, the PCR was carried out. Some clones are missing from TCRdb's copy, which holds only in-frame ones; the method was immunoSEQ multiplex PCR. The sample includes approximately 160,000 clones, 75% to 85% of them seen just once. Germline CDR1 reads MNHNS; CDR2 reads SASEGT. The CDR3 has 15 amino acids. Trimming took 8 bases from V and 7 from J, leaving 18 bases between them.

V usage is TRBV6-1 and J usage is TRBJ1-6; no clear D. Source material: PBMCs. This TCR was recovered from a woman between 18 and 30 years old in good health and CMV-seronegative. CDR3 in DNA: TGTGCCAGCGGAACAACCAGACTTACCAATTCACCCCTCCACTTT. Protein sequence: CASGTTRLTNSPLHF.